The 27 T cell receptor beta chains given below trace back to one sample, sequenced in a study of CD8 T cells in ankylosing spondylitis. One entry per CDR3 protein, called by TCRdb with MiXCR from the 5' RACE reads. This table holds more than 60,000 distinct CDR3 sequences, approximately 6% found once. The sequenced material came from synovial fluid, either unsorted or a sorted T cell fraction (not recorded which). The receptors derive from a male donor with ankylosing spondylitis.

This clonotype came up a few times. V and J are TRBV6-5 and TRBJ2-5; D is possibly TRBD2 (7 bases). Trimming removed 4 bases at V and 4 bases at J, with 19 bases between. Germline values: CDR1 MNHEY, CDR2 SVGAGI. This CDR3 region has 16 residues. CDR3 nucleotide sequence: TGTGCCAGCAGTTGGGGGGGACACCGAACCCGAGAGACCCAGTACTTC. Its translation: CASSWGGHRTRETQYF.

Ten or more counts support this clonotype. This rearrangement joins TRBV5-1 to TRBJ2-3; D unclear. Trimming removed 4 bases at V and 4 bases at J, with 10 bases between. The germline V gene encodes CDR1 SGHRS and CDR2 YFSETQ. The length of the CDR3 is 13 residues. The CDR3 DNA sequence: TGCGCCAGCAGCCGCCGAATTCCAGATACGCAGTATTTT. This encodes CASSRRIPDTQYF. Full variable domain (outside the CDR3, taken from reference TRBV5-1 and TRBJ2-3): KAGVTQTPRYLIKTRGQQVTLSCSPISGHRSVSWYQQTPGQGLQFLFEYFSETQRNKGNFPGRFSGRQFSNSRSEMNVSTLELGDSALYLCASSRRIPDTQYFGPGTRLTVL.

The chain joins TRBV11-3 to TRBJ2-5; a possible D gene is TRBD1 (7 bases). Looked up from germline, CDR1 is SGHNT and CDR2 is YENEEA. This CDR3 contains 17 residues. Trimming shortened V by 4 bases and J by 5 bases, and 23 bases separated the two germline ends. CDR3 nucleotide sequence: TGTGCCAGCAGCTGGGGGAGCAGACAGGGAGGTTTGGAGACCCAGTACTTC. Its protein is CASSWGSRQGGLETQYF.

This clonotype was observed many times. The genes are TRBV20-1 and TRBJ2-7; D not resolved. CDR3 length: 11 amino acids. Germline V lookup: CDR1 DFQATT, CDR2 SNEGSKA (reference sequence). V shed 6 bases and J shed 2 bases, with 8 bases lying between them. This CDR3 is CSATHTYEQYF. The DNA for the CDR3 is TGCAGTGCCACCCACACCTACGAGCAGTACTTC.

In its sample, this clonotype was seen a few times. The rearrangement links TRBV19 to TRBJ2-7; the D gene is possibly TRBD2 (6 bases). V lost 2 bases to trimming and J lost 2 bases, with 22 bases between them. Germline V gene data show CDR1 as LNHDA and CDR2 as SQIVND (reference sequence). This CDR3 spans 18 amino acids. The CDR3 region has the DNA TGTGCCAGTAGTATAAGGGGATCAGCGGGCTCGGACACCTACGAGCAGTACTTC. Amino acids: CASSIRGSAGSDTYEQYF. Supplemented by reference TRBV19 and TRBJ2-7, the full variable domain reads DGGITQSPKYLFRKEGQNVTLSCEQNLNHDAMYWYRQDPGQGLRLIYYSQIVNDFQKGDIAEGYSVSREKKESFPLTVTSAQKNPTAFYLCASSIRGSAGSDTYEQYFGPGTRLTVT.

This clonotype came up many times. V gene TRBV20-1 combines with J gene TRBJ1-1; 10 nucleotides match TRBD1. The CDR3 has 15 residues. The V and J ends lost 3 bases and 5 bases, in that order; junction bases with no gene match: 9. Germline CDR1 is DFQATT and CDR2 is SNEGSKA (reference sequence). This CDR3 reads CSARAETGGLTEAFF. The DNA of the CDR3 is TGCAGTGCTAGGGCTGAGACAGGGGGCCTAACTGAAGCTTTCTTT.

This clonotype was counted many times. The J gene is TRBJ2-5, the V gene TRBV28; 7 bases map to TRBD1. This CDR3 has 16 residues. Trimming removed 6 bases from V and 0 bases from J; junction bases left unmatched: 10. Germline lookup yields CDR1 MDHEN and CDR2 SYDVKM. The DNA of the CDR3 is TGTGCCAGCAGCCGGCCGGGACAGCCCGACCAAGAGACCCAGTACTTC. This encodes CASSRPGQPDQETQYF.

Points on this clonotype: A much larger clone is a single base away; this may be a read error. The chain carries TRBV10-3 and TRBJ2-1; 9 positions match TRBD2. V was pared by 10 bases and J by 6 bases, with 10 bases of the junction left unmatched. Germline V gene sequence: CDR1 ENHRY, CDR2 SYGVKD. The CDR3 runs 14 residues. CDR3 DNA sequence: TGTGCCAGTTCAGCCGTAGCGGGAGTCAATGAGCAGTTCTTC. Translating gives CASSAVAGVNEQFF.

This clonotype appeared many times. The chain combines TRBV5-1 with TRBJ1-4; D possibly corresponds to TRBD1 (5 bases). V was cut by 4 bases and J by 7 bases, with 11 bases left in between. Germline CDR1 reads SGHRS; CDR2 reads YFSETQ. There are 13 residues in the CDR3. The chain's CDR3 is CASSVGGGEKLFF. The DNA of the CDR3 is TGCGCCAGCAGCGTGGGGGGAGGTGAAAAACTGTTTTTT.

At least ten counts were recorded for this clonotype. This chain uses TRBV2 with TRBJ1-1, with 7 bases aligning to TRBD1. There are 13 residues in the CDR3. Germline CDR1 and CDR2: SNHLY and FYNNEI. The V gene end was trimmed by 3 bases and the J gene end by 11 bases; junction bases not matched to a gene: 9. The CDR3 spells CASSDARTGGAFF. Here the CDR3 DNA reads TGTGCCAGCAGTGACGCGAGGACAGGAGGGGCTTTCTTT.

This clonotype has at least ten counts. CDR3 DNA: TGTGCCAGCTCAGTCCAGGGGCCGCGCTACACCTTC. This gives the protein CASSVQGPRYTF. The chain joins TRBV18 to TRBJ1-2, with D tentatively TRBD1 (6 bases). This CDR3 comprises 12 residues. Trimming stripped 5 bases from V and 9 bases from J, with 13 bases between. Germline CDR1 reads KGHSH; CDR2 reads LQKENI.

Only a few counts were recorded for this clonotype. The rearrangement joins TRBV30 to TRBJ1-3, with D perhaps matching TRBD1 (5 bases). Germline V gene sequence: CDR1 GTSNPN, CDR2 SVGIG (reference sequence). V was pared by 0 bases and J by 0 bases, with 9 bases between. The CDR3 covers 15 residues. The CDR3 nucleotides read TGTGCCTGGAGTGTGAACGGACACTCTGGAAACACCATATATTTT. It encodes CAWSVNGHSGNTIYF. Looking up the rest from reference TRBV30 and TRBJ1-3 gives the full variable domain: SQTIHQWPATLVQPVGSPLSLECTVEGTSNPNLYWYRQAAGRGLQLLFYSVGIGQISSEVPQNLSASRPQDRQFILSSKKLLLSDSGFYLCAWSVNGHSGNTIYFGEGSWLTVV.

The sample holds many counts of this clonotype. This chain joins TRBV9 and TRBJ1-4; TRBD1 is a possible D gene (6 bases). The V and J ends lost 6 bases and 6 bases respectively, with 18 bases between them. Germline V gives CDR1 SGDLS, CDR2 YYNGEE. CDR3 length: 15 residues. The CDR3 region has the DNA TGTGCCAGCAACAGGGAGGGGCGGTCGGATGAAAAACTGTTTTTT. It specifies CASNREGRSDEKLFF.

This rearrangement joins TRBV29-1 to TRBJ1-3; TRBD1 matches at 7 bases. V shed 7 bases and J 4 bases; nucleotides not matched to a gene: 10. From germline, CDR1 is SQVTM and CDR2 ANQGSEA. The CDR3 totals 14 residues. The CDR3 nucleotides are TGCAGCGCAAGACAGGGTTCGTCGGGAAACACCATATATTTT. It encodes CSARQGSSGNTIYF.

In this sample, this clonotype turned up once. Compared with germline, one end of the junction differs, possibly owing to a read error. The chain uses TRBV6-1 and TRBJ2-7; the D gene could be TRBD1 or TRBD2 (5 bases each). This CDR3 is 13 amino acids long. Looked up from germline, CDR1 is MNHNS and CDR2 is SASEGT. This CDR3 is CASSEGPPGPHGF. In DNA form, the CDR3 reads TGTGCCAGCAGTGAAGGCCCCCCGGGACCCCACGGCTTC.

This rearrangement joins TRBV19 to TRBJ2-3; D is possibly TRBD2 (6 bases). The germline V gene has CDR1 LNHDA and CDR2 SQIVND (reference sequence). The CDR3 covers 16 residues. Trimming left V 3 bases short and J 0 bases short, with 13 bases between. The CDR3 loop is CASSILGGISTDTQYF. In nucleotides, the CDR3 is TGTGCCAGTAGTATCTTAGGCGGGATCAGCACAGATACGCAGTATTTT.

In this sample, this clonotype turned up many times. This chain uses TRBV4-1 with TRBJ2-1; D might be TRBD1 (5 bases). The CDR3 length is 16 residues. V was pared by 5 bases and J by 4 bases, with 18 bases between. Germline CDR1 and CDR2: MGHRA and YSYEKL. The CDR3 DNA sequence: TGCGCCAGCAGCTTTGGCCTCGGCAGGGAATACAATGAGCAGTTCTTC. This encodes CASSFGLGREYNEQFF.

This clonotype came up a few times. The V call is TRBV10-2, the J call TRBJ2-7; 10 nucleotides line up with TRBD2. V lost 7 bases, J lost 2 bases, and 5 bases stayed unmatched. Germline V gene data show CDR1 as WSHSY and CDR2 as SAAADI. This CDR3 has 14 residues. The CDR3 DNA is TGCGCCAGCATGCGACTAGCGGGTACCTACGAGCAGTACTTC. Amino acids: CASMRLAGTYEQYF.

The genes are TRBV7-9 and TRBJ2-3; no clear D. This CDR3 spans 13 amino acids. V dropped 3 bases and J dropped 10 bases, with 14 bases sitting between them. Germline CDR1 reads SEHNR; CDR2 reads FQNEAQ (reference sequence). This chain's CDR3 is CASSLDLLRAQYF. The DNA of the CDR3 is TGTGCCAGCAGCTTGGACCTCCTCCGTGCGCAGTATTTT.

In this sample, this clonotype is medium-sized. This chain links TRBV7-8 with TRBJ2-7, with TRBD2 matching 12 bases. Trimming at V came to 1 base and at J to 7 bases, leaving 2 bases not matched to a gene. The CDR3 runs to 14 residues. CDR1 SGHVS and CDR2 FQNEAQ come from the germline V gene. In DNA form, the CDR3 reads TGTGCCAGCAGCTTAGGACTAGCGGGGGAAGAGCAGTACTTC. It specifies CASSLGLAGEEQYF.

This clonotype appeared many times. The chain couples TRBV7-2 to TRBJ2-3; D uncertain. Trimming took off 3 bases at V and 0 bases at J, with 1 base between the two ends. Germline V gene data show CDR1 as SGHTA and CDR2 as FQGNSA. This CDR3 is 12 amino acids long. The CDR3 DNA reads TGTGCCAGCAGCTTGAGCACAGATACGCAGTATTTT. Protein: CASSLSTDTQYF. Full variable domain (missing parts from reference TRBV7-2 and TRBJ2-3): GAGVSQSPSNKVTEKGKDVELRCDPISGHTALYWYRQSLGQGLEFLIYFQGNSAPDKSGLPSDRFSAERTGGSVSTLTIQRTQQEDSAVYLCASSLSTDTQYFGPGTRLTVL.

There are many counts of this clonotype. The V call is TRBV28, the J call TRBJ2-3; the match to TRBD2 covers 7 bases. Germline V gives CDR1 MDHEN, CDR2 SYDVKM. This CDR3 is 13 amino acids long. V lost 11 bases and J lost 4; bases outside the gene matches: 9. In DNA, the CDR3 is TGTGCCGCCGAGGTTGCGGGAGCAGATACGCAGTATTTT. Its translation is CAAEVAGADTQYF.

This chain joins TRBV20-1 and TRBJ2-7, with D maybe TRBD2 (6 bases). Germline values: CDR1 DFQATT, CDR2 SNEGSKA (reference sequence). The CDR3 covers 13 residues. V shed 6 bases and J shed 5 bases, with 17 bases lying between them. DNA of the CDR3: TGCAGTGCCTTTCCGGGACTCCAAGACGAGCAGTACTTC. As protein: CSAFPGLQDEQYF.

The J gene is TRBJ2-1, the V gene TRBV18; 10 bases map to TRBD2. The trim removed 2 bases at V and 1 base at J, leaving 5 bases unmatched. Germline V gene sequence: CDR1 KGHSH, CDR2 LQKENI. The CDR3 contains 17 residues. The CDR3 DNA sequence: TGTGCCAGCTCACCAGGGGCAGCGGGAGGGTCCTACAATGAGCAGTTCTTC. Its protein is CASSPGAAGGSYNEQFF.

This clonotype was detected ten times or more. The chain employs TRBV25-1 and TRBJ2-1, with D perhaps TRBD2 (5 bases). The CDR3 sequence is 15 residues long. Germline V gene sequence: CDR1 MGHDK, CDR2 SYGVNS. V gave up 2 bases and J gave up 0 bases, with 8 bases separating them. CDR3 sequence reads: CASSERAASYNEQFF. The DNA of the CDR3 is TGTGCCAGCAGTGAACGAGCGGCCTCCTACAATGAGCAGTTCTTC.

Ten or more counts support this clonotype. The chain links TRBV28 to TRBJ2-3; 15 bases agree with TRBD2. CDR1 is MDHEN and CDR2 is SYDVKM in the germline V gene. CDR3 length: 17 residues. J was trimmed by 4 bases and V by 6 bases; bases with no gene match: 8. CDR3 residues: CASSRGTSGRLSDTQYF. The CDR3 DNA sequence: TGTGCCAGCAGCCGAGGGACTAGCGGGAGGCTCTCAGATACGCAGTATTTT. Full variable domain (outside the CDR3, taken from reference TRBV28 and TRBJ2-3): DVKVTQSSRYLVKRTGEKVFLECVQDMDHENMFWYRQDPGLGLRLIYFSYDVKMKEKGDIPEGYSVSREKKERFSLILESASTNQTSMYLCASSRGTSGRLSDTQYFGPGTRLTVL.

The chain joins TRBV2 to TRBJ2-2; 9 bases agree with TRBD1. The CDR3 covers 14 residues. The germline CDR1 and CDR2 sequences are SNHLY and FYNNEI. With 8 bases clipped from V and 7 bases from J, the junction kept 8 bases outside the gene matches. CDR3 region: CASRADRGVGELFF. The CDR3 region has the DNA TGTGCCAGCCGGGCGGACAGGGGAGTCGGGGAGCTGTTTTTT.